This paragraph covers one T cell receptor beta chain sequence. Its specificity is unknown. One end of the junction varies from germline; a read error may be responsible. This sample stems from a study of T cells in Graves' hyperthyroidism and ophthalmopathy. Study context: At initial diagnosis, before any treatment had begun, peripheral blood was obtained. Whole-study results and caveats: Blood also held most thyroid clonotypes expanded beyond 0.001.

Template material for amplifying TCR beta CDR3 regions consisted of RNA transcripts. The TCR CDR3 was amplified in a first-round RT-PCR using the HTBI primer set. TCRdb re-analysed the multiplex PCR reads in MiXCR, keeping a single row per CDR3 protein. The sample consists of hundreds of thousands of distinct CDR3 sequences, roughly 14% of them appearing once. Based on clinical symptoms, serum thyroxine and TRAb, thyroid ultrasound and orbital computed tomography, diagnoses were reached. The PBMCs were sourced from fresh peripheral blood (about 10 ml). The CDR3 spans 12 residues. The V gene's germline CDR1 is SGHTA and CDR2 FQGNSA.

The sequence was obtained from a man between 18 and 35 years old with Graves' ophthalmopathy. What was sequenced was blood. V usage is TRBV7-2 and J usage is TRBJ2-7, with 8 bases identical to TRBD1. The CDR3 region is CASSGTGYEQHF. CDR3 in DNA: TGTGCCAGCAGCGGGACAGGCTACGAGCAGCACTTC. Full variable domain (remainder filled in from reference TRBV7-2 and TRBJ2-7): GAGVSQSPSNKVTEKGKDVELRCDPISGHTALYWYRQSLGQGLEFLIYFQGNSAPDKSGLPSDRFSAERTGGSVSTLTIQRTQQEDSAVYLCASSGTGYEQHFGPGTRLTVT.